Listed here are 22 T cell receptor beta chains from one sample, sequenced in a study of T cell responses to AZD1222 COVID-19 vaccine. Sequencing used immunoSEQ multiplex PCR; TCRdb keeps in-frame clones, though not all of them. The data contain 90,000 or so clones, approximately 89% of them seen just once; the ten biggest clones take up 5.3%. The source was peripheral blood, collected 28 days after the second AZD1222 dose. These receptors all stem from an adult who received the AZD1222 COVID-19 vaccine.

This sequence joins TRBV7-9 and TRBJ1-1; perhaps TRBD1 as D (5 bases). From germline, CDR1 is SEHNR and CDR2 FQNEAQ (reference sequence). This CDR3 spans 13 amino acids. V shed 5 bases and J shed 11 bases, with 18 bases lying between them. CDR3 bases: TGTGCCAGCAGCAGAGCGGTCGACGGGGACGCTTTCTTT. This gives the protein CASSRAVDGDAFF.

V usage is TRBV3-1 (or the pseudogene TRBV3-2) and J usage is TRBJ2-3; the match to TRBD2 covers 12 bases. This CDR3 region has 18 residues. The germline gives CDR1 LGHDT, CDR2 YNNKEL (reference sequence). V gave up 5 bases and J gave up 0 bases; unmatched junction bases: 9. The CDR3 sequence: CASSLRLAGALSTDTQYF. The DNA for the CDR3 is TGTGCCAGCAGCTTGCGACTAGCGGGGGCTTTAAGCACAGATACGCAGTATTTT.

The chain has TRBV7-2 and TRBJ2-5, with D perhaps matching TRBD2 (6 bases). The CDR3 runs to 13 residues. Germline CDR1 SGHTA, CDR2 FQGNSA. V dropped 7 bases and J dropped 3 bases, with 12 bases sitting between them. CDR3 nucleotide sequence: TGTGCCAGCACCAGTAGCGGAAAAGAGACCCAGTACTTC. Its protein product is CASTSSGKETQYF. The whole variable domain, remainder taken from reference TRBV7-2 and TRBJ2-5, is GAGVSQSPSNKVTEKGKDVELRCDPISGHTALYWYRQSLGQGLEFLIYFQGNSAPDKSGLPSDRFSAERTGGSVSTLTIQRTQQEDSAVYLCASTSSGKETQYFGPGTRLLVL.

The chain's CDR3 is CASSRQRLSDLFF. CDR3 DNA: TGTGCCAGCTCCCGGCAACGTCTCTCGGATCTGTTCTTC. The chain recombines TRBV18 with TRBJ2-1; D is unresolved. Trimming left V 6 bases short and J 15 bases short, with 21 bases between. In germline, CDR1 is KGHSH, CDR2 LQKENI. The CDR3 sequence is 13 residues long.

The V call is TRBV9, the J call TRBJ2-5; weak D call: TRBD1 (5 bases). Per germline, CDR1 SGDLS and CDR2 YYNGEE. The germline V and J ends were trimmed by 4 bases and 1 base, with 17 bases remaining between them. This CDR3 region has 16 residues. CDR3 sequence: CASSRTPQGLQETQYF. CDR3 nucleotides: TGTGCCAGCAGCCGTACCCCCCAGGGTCTCCAAGAGACCCAGTACTTC.

This clone was recorded once. The chain recombines TRBV30 with TRBJ2-2, with D possibly called TRBD1 or TRBD2 (5 bases each). V shed 8 bases and J shed 7 bases, with 17 bases lying between them. There are 13 residues in the CDR3. The V gene's germline CDR1 is GTSNPN and CDR2 SVGIG (reference sequence). The CDR3 loop reads CAMTEGAVGELFF. CDR3 DNA sequence: TGTGCCATGACAGAGGGCGCGGTCGGGGAGCTGTTTTTT.

This clone was observed a handful of times. The chain recombines TRBV2 with TRBJ1-1; D is unclear. V lost 9 bases to trimming and J lost 3 bases, with 17 bases between them. Germline V gene sequence: CDR1 SNHLY, CDR2 FYNNEI. The length of the CDR3 is 14 residues. The CDR3 spells CARNSQARDTEAFF. In DNA, the CDR3 is TGTGCCAGAAACAGCCAGGCAAGGGACACTGAAGCTTTCTTT. Full variable domain (missing parts from reference TRBV2 and TRBJ1-1): EPEVTQTPSHQVTQMGQEVILRCVPISNHLYFYWYRQILGQKVEFLVSFYNNEISEKSEIFDDQFSVERPDGSNFTLKIRSTKLEDSAMYFCARNSQARDTEAFFGQGTRLTVV.

V gene TRBV7-8 combines with J gene TRBJ2-5, with 7 bases fitting TRBD1. Trimming removed 3 bases from V and 2 bases from J; junction bases left unmatched: 9. The germline gives CDR1 SGHVS, CDR2 FQNEAQ. The CDR3 has 16 amino acids. The CDR3 bases are TGTGCCAGCAGCTTGATTCAGGGGGTTCGGCAAGAGACCCAGTACTTC. Amino acids: CASSLIQGVRQETQYF.

This rearrangement joins TRBV11-2 to TRBJ2-1; 8 nucleotides line up with TRBD2. V lost 2 bases to trimming and J lost 7 bases; unmatched junction nucleotides: 4. Germline CDR1 SGHAT, CDR2 FQNNGV. This CDR3 is 14 amino acids long. This CDR3 reads CASSLLRGDNEQFF. The CDR3 bases are TGTGCCAGCAGCTTATTGCGGGGGGATAATGAGCAGTTCTTC.

This rearrangement joins TRBV2 to TRBJ2-7; TRBD1 or TRBD2 may be the D gene (6 bases each). V was pared by 9 bases and J by 3 bases, with 12 bases between. Germline lookup yields CDR1 SNHLY and CDR2 FYNNEI. The CDR3 contains 12 residues. CDR3 sequence: CARRDTNYEQYF. CDR3 nucleotide sequence: TGTGCCAGGCGGGACACCAACTACGAGCAGTACTTC. The variable domain in full, completed from reference TRBV2 and TRBJ2-7, reads EPEVTQTPSHQVTQMGQEVILRCVPISNHLYFYWYRQILGQKVEFLVSFYNNEISEKSEIFDDQFSVERPDGSNFTLKIRSTKLEDSAMYFCARRDTNYEQYFGPGTRLTVT.

A note on this clone: At one end, the junction sequence differs from germline, possibly due to a read error. J is TRBJ1-2 and V is TRBV28; D is perhaps TRBD1 (5 bases). The CDR3 runs 13 residues. The germline V gene has CDR1 MDHEN and CDR2 SYDVKM. CDR3 loop: CASSLGSWSSTEF. DNA for the CDR3: TGTGCCAGCAGTTTAGGGTCTTGGTCCTCGACAGAATTC.

CDR3 nucleotide sequence: TGTGCCAGCAGCGACCAAGCCGGGACTGGGTATGGCTACACCTTC. This translates into CASSDQAGTGYGYTF. The V call is TRBV6-5, the J call TRBJ1-2; TRBD1 is a possible D gene (5 bases). Germline values: CDR1 MNHEY, CDR2 SVGAGI. V gave up 6 bases and J gave up 5 bases, with 19 bases separating them. CDR3 size: 15 residues.

The chain couples TRBV9 to TRBJ2-1; 9 nucleotides agree with TRBD2. Germline V gene sequence: CDR1 SGDLS, CDR2 YYNGEE. V dropped 0 bases and J dropped 4; count of bases not matched to a gene: 5. CDR3 length equals 16 residues. Here the CDR3 DNA reads TGTGCCAGCAGCGTAGACCGAGCGGGGGGATACAATGAGCAGTTCTTC. Its protein is CASSVDRAGGYNEQFF.

The chain combines TRBV28 with TRBJ1-3; 7 bases agree with TRBD1. V was pared by 6 bases and J by 2 bases, with 10 bases of the junction left unmatched. The CDR3 covers 16 residues. The V gene's germline CDR1 is MDHEN and CDR2 SYDVKM. The CDR3 nucleotides read TGTGCCAGCAGAATAGACAGGGCTGACGCTGGAAACACCATATATTTT. Its protein is CASRIDRADAGNTIYF.

The chain couples TRBV19 to TRBJ1-4; 8 bases match TRBD1. This CDR3 has 14 amino acids. Looked up from germline, CDR1 is LNHDA and CDR2 is SQIVND (reference sequence). The J segment lost 4 bases and the V segment lost 5 bases, leaving 3 bases of the junction unmatched. The CDR3 sequence: CASSPDRGNEKLFF. CDR3 coding DNA: TGTGCCAGTAGTCCCGACAGGGGTAATGAAAAACTGTTTTTT. Complete variable domain (other parts from reference TRBV19 and TRBJ1-4): DGGITQSPKYLFRKEGQNVTLSCEQNLNHDAMYWYRQDPGQGLRLIYYSQIVNDFQKGDIAEGYSVSREKKESFPLTVTSAQKNPTAFYLCASSPDRGNEKLFFGSGTQLSVL.

A single count supports this clone. The rearrangement links TRBV19 to TRBJ1-4; D is undetermined. CDR3 size: 11 residues. Looked up from germline, CDR1 is LNHDA and CDR2 is SQIVND (reference sequence). V dropped 7 bases and J dropped 8 bases, with 8 bases sitting between them. The DNA of the CDR3 is TGTGCCAGTACACTCAGCGAAAAACTGTTTTTT. Encoded protein: CASTLSEKLFF.

V gene TRBV6-5 combines with J gene TRBJ2-5, with D uncertain. V gave up 0 bases and J gave up 2 bases, with 1 base separating them. Germline-derived CDR1 and CDR2 are MNHEY and SVGAGI. The CDR3 contains 12 residues. The CDR3 DNA sequence: TGTGCCAGCAGTTACTCACAAGAGACCCAGTACTTC. This sequence encodes CASSYSQETQYF.

The chain joins TRBV4-1 to TRBJ2-3; D unresolved. Germline CDR1 MGHRA, CDR2 YSYEKL. Trimming left V 1 base short and J 6 bases short, with 2 bases between. The CDR3 is made up of 11 amino acids. The CDR3 DNA reads TGCGCCAGCAGCCAAGCCGATACGCAGTATTTT. Protein: CASSQADTQYF.

The V call is TRBV6-4, the J call TRBJ1-2; perhaps TRBD1 as D (5 bases). CDR1 is MRHNA, CDR2 SNTAGT, per germline. CDR3 length: 15 amino acids. Trimming pared 3 bases from V and 4 bases from J, leaving 15 bases between. Here the CDR3 reads CASSEGPGAAYGYTF. CDR3 coding DNA: TGTGCCAGCAGTGAAGGGCCCGGGGCTGCCTATGGCTACACCTTC.

This clone was seen a handful of times. This sequence joins TRBV4-1 and TRBJ1-3, with D possibly TRBD1 on 6 matching bases. CDR1 MGHRA and CDR2 YSYEKL come from the germline V gene. This CDR3 has 16 amino acids. V lost 4 bases, J lost 2 bases, and 15 bases lay in between. The DNA for the CDR3 is TGCGCCAGCAGCCCCAGATCGGGGGGCGCTGGAAACACCATATATTTT. Protein: CASSPRSGGAGNTIYF.

This rearrangement joins TRBV21-1 to TRBJ1-2. TRBV21-1 has pseudogene status. This CDR3 has 15 amino acids. CDR3 sequence: CASSKEAWGASGYTF. The CDR3 bases are TGTGCCAGCAGCAAAGAGGCGTGGGGGGCGAGTGGCTACACCTTC.

The chain recombines TRBV6-2 or TRBV6-3 with TRBJ2-1; no definite D call. V shed 2 bases and J shed 5 bases, with 7 bases lying between them. The CDR3 spans 13 residues. Germline V gene lookup returns CDR1 MNHEY and CDR2 SVGEGT. For the CDR3, the DNA is TGTGCCAGCAGTTACGGGTCAAACAATGAGCAGTTCTTC. It is translated as CASSYGSNNEQFF.